The present T cell receptor beta chain was sequenced within a study of blood T cell repertoires in COVID-19. TCRdb's table, derived via immunoSEQ multiplex PCR, lists solely in-frame clones and lacks some. Of 130,000 to 150,000 clones in the sample, 88% were seen once. Per germline, CDR1 MNHEY and CDR2 SVGEGT. The CDR3 is 15 amino acids. V was pared by 6 bases and J by 0 bases, with 12 bases between. The chain recombines TRBV6-2 or TRBV6-3 with TRBJ1-5, with D maybe TRBD1 (5 bases). This clonotype was obtained from a woman in her 50s with acute or convalescent COVID-19. The sample taken for sequencing was peripheral blood. Written as DNA, the CDR3 is TGTGCCAGCAGCTCCGGGACTGCTAGCAATCAGCCCCAGCATTTT. This gives the protein CASSSGTASNQPQHF.